This T cell receptor (beta chain) derives from a study of human T cells and chemical hapten exposure. About this clonotype itself: No antigen is known for it.

Time point given: patch test 1, 2 weeks after DPC sensitization. This sample's treatment: therapeutic diphenylcyclopropenone sensitization with weekly scalp DPC. Source study methods: Across samples, TCR counts had a median of around 100,000 and ranged from about 23,224 to 700,000. TCRdb passed the RACE reads through MiXCR, listing each CDR3 protein once. These V and J calls originate from TCRdb's pipeline instead of the authors' own analysis. The repertoire consists of about 90,000 distinct CDR3 sequences, with roughly a tenth occurring once and the leading ten covering about 2%. Study-wide results and caveats: Counts of TCRs expanded at PT1 correlated positively with patch test score.

The sequences come from whole blood, collected in connection with sensitization to the hapten diphenylcyclopropenone (DPC). This TCR came from a man between 35 and 55 years old with alopecia areata. Some clones in this sample may be carry-over from other donors' samples.

The CDR3 DNA follows: TGTGCCAGCAGCGTAGGAGGAGCTACTAATGAAAAACTGTTTTTT. It codes for CASSVGGATNEKLFF. V usage is TRBV9 and J usage is TRBJ1-4; no firm D call. This CDR3 region has 15 residues. Germline-derived CDR1 and CDR2 are SGDLS and YYNGEE. V was cut by 0 bases and J by 2 bases, with 8 bases left in between.